Listed below are T cell receptor beta chains from one sample, sequenced in a study of blood T cell repertoires in COVID-19. Produced via immunoSEQ multiplex PCR; TCRdb's table is partial and in-frame only. Here the sample spans a few hundred thousand clones, under 90% being singletons. Sequencing was done on a sample of PBMCs or T cells enriched from blood (not recorded which). The receptors were sampled from a man aged 30-40 years with acute COVID-19. Both conserved end residues are part of each CDR3. A D gene is named only where the DNA matches it firmly. Some rows have no size entry. The others give once, few or many, or a class for an expanded clone.

J gene	D gene	clone size	V gene	CDR3 DNA	CDR3 protein
TRBJ2-5	TRBD2	.	TRBV28	TGTGCCATCATAGGGACTAGGCAAGAGACCCAGTACTTC	CAIIGTRQETQYF
TRBJ1-1	.	.	TRBV6-5	TGTGCCAGCCCCAAGAACACTGAAGCTTTCTTT	CASPKNTEAFF
TRBJ1-2	TRBD1	few	TRBV7-2	TGTGCCAGCAGCTTACAGGGGGCTTCTGGTGGCTACACCTTC	CASSLQGASGGYTF
TRBJ2-1	.	.	TRBV9	TGTGCCAGCAGCGTTCGGACAGAGCAGTTCTTC	CASSVRTEQFF
TRBJ2-1	.	.	TRBV19	TGTGCCAGTAGCCTAGCCTCATACAATGAGCAGTTCTTC	CASSLASYNEQFF
TRBJ1-6	.	.	TRBV15	TGTGCCACCAGCAGAGATCTCTTCCCTAATTCACCCCTCCACTTT	CATSRDLFPNSPLHF
TRBJ2-4	.	.	TRBV2	TGTGCCAGCAGTGGTCGGTTCAGGGGTCTAGCCAAAAACATTCAGTACTTC	CASSGRFRGLAKNIQYF
TRBJ1-4	.	.	TRBV28	TGTGCCAGCAGTTTATCGGCTACGGGGATGGAAAAACTGTTTTTT	CASSLSATGMEKLFF
TRBJ1-2	.	many	TRBV7-9	TGTGCCAGCAGACCAGGACAGTTATCTTACTATGGCTACACCTTC	CASRPGQLSYYGYTF
TRBJ1-5	.	.	TRBV6-5	TGTGCCAGCAGAAGCATCAAAGATAGCAATCAGCCCCAGCATTTT	CASRSIKDSNQPQHF
TRBJ2-3	TRBD2	.	TRBV6-5	TGTGCCAGCAGTTACGCGGGAGGCACAGATACGCAGTATTTT	CASSYAGGTDTQYF
TRBJ1-2	.	few	TRBV6-5	TGTGCCAGCAGCGGAACGACAGTGTCCTACACCTTC	CASSGTTVSYTF
TRBJ1-3	.	few	TRBV30	TGTGCCTGGAGTCACAGACCCTCTGGAAACACCATATATTTT	CAWSHRPSGNTIYF
TRBJ1-2	TRBD1	.	TRBV3-1/TRBV3-2	TGTGCCAGCAGCCAAGGATCCGACAGGGGGCGCCGGGACACCTTC	CASSQGSDRGRRDTF
TRBJ2-1	.	.	TRBV3-1/TRBV3-2	TGTGCCAGCAGCCAAGGGGGAGGTCGCTACAATGAGCAGTTCTTC	CASSQGGGRYNEQFF
TRBJ1-6	TRBD1	few	TRBV7-9	TGTGCCAGCAGCCCCAGGACAGGGGGTAATTCACCCCTCCACTTT	CASSPRTGGNSPLHF
TRBJ2-2	TRBD2	.	TRBV27	TGTGCCAGCAGTCTGTGGGGGATAACTAGCGGGGGGAACACCGGGGAGCTGTTTTTT	CASSLWGITSGGNTGELFF
TRBJ1-1	TRBD1	once	TRBV5-6	TGTGCCAGCAGCGTGGACAGGGTGGTGAACACTGAAGCTTTCTTT	CASSVDRVVNTEAFF
TRBJ1-3	.	.	TRBV4-3	TGCGCCAGCAGCCAAGATCTATCAATAAACGGAAACACCATATATTTT	CASSQDLSINGNTIYF
TRBJ2-1	TRBD2	few	TRBV2	TGTGCCAGCGGAGGGACTAGCAGGCTCCGAGAGCAGTTCTTC	CASGGTSRLREQFF
TRBJ2-1	TRBD2	once	TRBV7-9	TGTGCCAGCAGCCCGGGACTAGCGGGAGCGGATGAGCAGTTCTTC	CASSPGLAGADEQFF
TRBJ1-2	.	once	TRBV28	TGTGCCAGCAGTTCTAGGACAGAGGGCTACACCTTC	CASSSRTEGYTF
TRBJ2-1	.	.	TRBV19	TGTGCCAGTAGTTCTCCGGGACATGGAAGGGACAATGAGCAGTTCTTC	CASSSPGHGRDNEQFF
TRBJ2-5	TRBD2	.	TRBV4-2	TGTGCCAGCAGCCAAGAGCTGGGGGGAGCGGGGGGCCCCTTGCGGGAGACCCAGTACTTC	CASSQELGGAGGPLRETQYF
TRBJ2-1	.	.	TRBV27	TGTGCCAGCAGTGGTCTCACCAGCTCCTACAATGAGCAGTTCTTC	CASSGLTSSYNEQFF
TRBJ1-4	TRBD1	few	TRBV5-4	TGTGCCAGCAGCTTCAAAACAGGGGGACGTGAAAAACTGTTTTTT	CASSFKTGGREKLFF
TRBJ1-4	.	.	TRBV11-3	TGTGCCAGCAGCGACTCGGGAAAGGAAAAACTGTTTTTT	CASSDSGKEKLFF
TRBJ2-6	TRBD1	once	TRBV9	TGTGCCAGCAGCCCTCAGGACAGGTTGACTGGGGCCAACGTCCTGACTTTC	CASSPQDRLTGANVLTF
TRBJ2-1	.	few	TRBV12-3/TRBV12-4	TGTGCCAGCAGTCACAGGGACAATGAGCAGTTCTTC	CASSHRDNEQFF
TRBJ2-3	.	.	TRBV28	TGTGCCAGCTTCGGGGAAGCTACGCAGTATTTT	CASFGEATQYF
TRBJ1-6	.	few	TRBV28	TGTGCCAGCAGTTTGCGGGGAGTTTTTCATAATTCACCCCTCCACTTT	CASSLRGVFHNSPLHF
TRBJ2-1	.	.	TRBV5-1	TGCGCCAGCAGCTTGGCAGTCGCGGATGGCCTGTTCTTC	CASSLAVADGLFF
TRBJ1-1	TRBD1	once	TRBV6-5	TGTGCCAGCAGTTACTTTGACAGGGGGGACACTGAAGCTTTCTTT	CASSYFDRGDTEAFF
TRBJ1-2	TRBD1	.	TRBV11-2	TGTGCCAGCAGCTTAGTCCCCCTCCAGACAGGGATCGGCTACACCTTC	CASSLVPLQTGIGYTF
TRBJ1-2	.	.	TRBV19	TGTGCCAGTAGTACCTTCTATGGCTACACCTTC	CASSTFYGYTF
TRBJ1-1	.	.	TRBV6-1	TGTGCCAGCAGTAAGGATAGACAGCAGAACACTGAAGCTTTCTTT	CASSKDRQQNTEAFF
TRBJ1-6	TRBD1	.	TRBV6-5	TGTGCCAGCAGTTTTTTATGGGACAGCCCTAATTCACCCCTCCACTTT	CASSFLWDSPNSPLHF
TRBJ1-2	.	.	TRBV2	TGTGCCAGCAGCGAAACCCGGGTAGGCAACTATGGCTACACCTTC	CASSETRVGNYGYTF
TRBJ1-5	.	.	TRBV5-5	TGTGCCAGCACCAAGGGAGGTCCGGGCATCCAAGAATATCAGCCCCAGCATTTT	CASTKGGPGIQEYQPQHF
TRBJ1-2	.	.	TRBV9	TGTGCCAGCAGCCGATCAGGTGGAATCTATGGCTACACCTTC	CASSRSGGIYGYTF
TRBJ2-3	TRBD2	once	TRBV15	TGTGCCACCAGCAGAGTACTAGCGGATAGCACAGATACGCAGTATTTT	CATSRVLADSTDTQYF
TRBJ2-2	.	few	TRBV18	TGTGCCAGCTCACCAATAATTGCCAGTCAGGGGGAGCTGTTTTTT	CASSPIIASQGELFF
TRBJ1-2	.	.	TRBV4-2	TGTGCCAGCCAAAAAACAAGTGGGCAGGGGATCTATGGCTACACCTTC	CASQKTSGQGIYGYTF
TRBJ2-5	.	.	TRBV5-1	TGTGCCAGCAGCTTGGGGCCGGGAAACCAAGAGACCCAGTACTTC	CASSLGPGNQETQYF
TRBJ2-2	TRBD2	.	TRBV18	TGTGCCAGCTCACCGGGACTAGCAGGGAACACCGGGGAGCTGTTTTTT	CASSPGLAGNTGELFF
TRBJ1-3	.	.	TRBV24-1	TGTGCCACCAGTCCACCGAGCTCTGGAAACACCATATATTTT	CATSPPSSGNTIYF
TRBJ2-3	.	.	TRBV12-3/TRBV12-4	TGTGCCAGCAGGGAGACAGATACGCAGTATTTT	CASRETDTQYF
TRBJ2-2	TRBD2	.	TRBV5-6	TGTGCCAGCAGCCAAGCGGGAGGACCCAATATCGGGGAGCTGTTTTTT	CASSQAGGPNIGELFF
TRBJ2-3	TRBD2	.	TRBV27	TGTGCCAGCACCTCCCTCGGACTAGCGGGAGGGCTAATAGATACGCAGTATTTT	CASTSLGLAGGLIDTQYF